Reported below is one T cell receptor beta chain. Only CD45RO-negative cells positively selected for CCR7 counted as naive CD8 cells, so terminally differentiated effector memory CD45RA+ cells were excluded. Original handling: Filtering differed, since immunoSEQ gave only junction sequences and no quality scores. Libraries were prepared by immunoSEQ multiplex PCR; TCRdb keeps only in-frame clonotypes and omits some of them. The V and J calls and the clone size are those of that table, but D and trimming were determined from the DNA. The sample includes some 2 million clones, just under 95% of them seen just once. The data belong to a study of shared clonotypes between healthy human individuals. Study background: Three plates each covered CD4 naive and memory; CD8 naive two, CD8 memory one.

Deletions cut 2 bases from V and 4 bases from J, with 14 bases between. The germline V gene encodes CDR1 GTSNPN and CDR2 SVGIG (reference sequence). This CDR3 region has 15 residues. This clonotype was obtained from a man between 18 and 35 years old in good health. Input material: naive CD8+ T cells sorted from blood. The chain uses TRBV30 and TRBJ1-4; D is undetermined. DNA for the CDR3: TGTGCCTGGAGTCTTCGTGGTGGGAATAATGAAAAACTGTTTTTT. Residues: CAWSLRGGNNEKLFF.